Each of the 22 T cell receptor beta chains below was sequenced from the same sample in a study of identical twins. Each CDR3 protein is one row after TCRdb ran MiXCR on the 5' RACE reads. This sample has about 890,000 distinct CDR3 sequences, with 9% to 15% found just once. This same sample was also part of a study on yellow fever vaccine responses in identical twins.

The sample consisted of PBMCs. The receptors here all came from a woman aged 18-30 years in good health.

There are a few counts of this clonotype. This chain connects TRBV7-2 to TRBJ2-7, with D possibly matching TRBD2 (6 bases). V lost 3 bases to trimming and J lost 2 bases, with 14 bases between them. Germline lookup yields CDR1 SGHTA and CDR2 FQGNSA. This CDR3 has 15 amino acids. Here the CDR3 reads CASSFLIAEAYEQYF. The CDR3 coding sequence is TGTGCCAGCAGCTTTCTAATAGCGGAGGCCTACGAGCAGTACTTC.

This clonotype was found a few times. CDR3 sequence (DNA): TGCGCCAGCAGGTCGGGGACGAACACTGAAGCTTTCTTT. It specifies CASRSGTNTEAFF. The chain has TRBV5-1 and TRBJ1-1, with D perhaps matching TRBD1 (5 bases). Germline CDR1 is SGHRS and CDR2 is YFSETQ. The CDR3 is 13 amino acids. Between the trimmed V and J ends, which lost 5 bases and 1 base, there was a span of 9 bases.

This clonotype turned up a few times. The chain employs TRBV18 and TRBJ2-7; the match to TRBD2 covers 7 bases. V was clipped by 3 bases and J by 2 bases; unmatched bases: 10. Germline CDR1 is KGHSH and CDR2 is LQKENI. The CDR3 is 16 amino acids. The CDR3 reads CASSPRLAEVPYEQYF. The CDR3 DNA is TGTGCCAGCTCACCGCGTCTAGCGGAGGTCCCCTACGAGCAGTACTTC.

This clonotype has a count of ten or more. V gene TRBV10-3 combines with J gene TRBJ2-1, with TRBD1 matching over 7 bases. J was trimmed by 5 bases and V by 8 bases; bases with no gene match: 9. This CDR3 region has 14 residues. Germline V gene sequence: CDR1 ENHRY, CDR2 SYGVKD. The CDR3 DNA reads as TGTGCCATCCGCGCCCGGGACAGAAACAATGAGCAGTTCTTC. As protein: CAIRARDRNNEQFF.

The chain has TRBV2 and TRBJ1-1, with D tentatively TRBD1 (6 bases). This CDR3 spans 14 amino acids. The V gene lost 6 bases and the J gene lost 4 bases, with 15 bases spanning the gap. Germline CDR1 reads SNHLY; CDR2 reads FYNNEI. In nucleotides, the CDR3 is TGTGCCAGCAGGGGGGGCCCGGAGGGCACTGAAGCTTTCTTT. Translated, it gives CASRGGPEGTEAFF.

Worth noting for this clonotype: Possible read error: a much larger clone is one base away. The chain links TRBV28 to TRBJ2-3; possibly TRBD2 for D (5 bases). CDR3 length: 13 residues. Germline V gene lookup returns CDR1 MDHEN and CDR2 SYDVKM. The CDR3 region is CASLSKEVDTQNF. The CDR3 DNA reads TGTGCCAGCCTCTCGAAGGAGGTAGATACGCAGAATTTT.

The V call is TRBV12-3 or TRBV12-4, the J call TRBJ2-5, with D maybe TRBD2 (5 bases). Trimming pared 6 bases from V and 7 bases from J, leaving 12 bases between. The CDR3 consists of 12 residues. DNA for the CDR3: TGTGCCAGCAGCCAGGACTTTGGGACCCAGTACTTC. This gives the protein CASSQDFGTQYF.

This clonotype was detected a few times. The gene calls are TRBV10-2 and TRBJ2-2; 8 nucleotides line up with TRBD1. The junction had 5 bases not matched to a gene; V was cut back by 4 bases and J by 7 bases. Germline V gene data show CDR1 as WSHSY and CDR2 as SAAADI. This CDR3 is built from 14 residues. CDR3 sequence (DNA): TGCGCCAGCAGTGCGACAGGGGATGGCGGGGAGCTGTTTTTT. Its protein is CASSATGDGGELFF.

The V gene is TRBV5-4, the J gene TRBJ1-4, with unresolved D. CDR3 length: 14 amino acids. Trimming removed 4 bases from V and 8 bases from J, with 15 bases in between. Germline V gives CDR1 SGHNT, CDR2 YYREEE (reference sequence). CDR3 residues: CASSAGPSGEKLFF. The DNA of the CDR3 is TGTGCCAGCAGCGCCGGGCCAAGCGGGGAAAAACTGTTTTTT.

This sequence joins TRBV20-1 and TRBJ2-7; TRBD2 is a possible D gene (5 bases). The length of the CDR3 is 14 residues. Trimming removed 6 bases from V and 3 bases from J, with 18 bases in between. Germline lookup yields CDR1 DFQATT and CDR2 SNEGSKA (reference sequence). CDR3 bases: TGCAGTGCCATGACTATTGGGATTAGCTACGAGCAGTACTTC. Protein: CSAMTIGISYEQYF.

This clonotype was seen more than once but under ten times. The V and J genes are TRBV10-3 and TRBJ2-2; D is unresolved. The germline V gene encodes CDR1 ENHRY and CDR2 SYGVKD. The length of the CDR3 is 11 residues. Trimming left V 8 bases short and J 4 bases short, with 5 bases between. The CDR3 is CAISGTGELFF. The CDR3 DNA is TGTGCCATCTCCGGCACCGGGGAGCTGTTTTTT.

CDR3 protein: CASGLAGDSGELFF. In nucleotides, the CDR3 is TGTGCCAGCGGACTAGCGGGAGATTCCGGGGAGCTGTTTTTT. V gene TRBV7-3 combines with J gene TRBJ2-2, with 13 bases lining up with TRBD2. V trimming: 8 bases; J trimming: 6 bases; junction bases outside the gene matches: 3. CDR3 size: 14 residues. CDR1 is SGHTA and CDR2 is FQGTGA in the germline V gene.

The chain combines TRBV4-2 with TRBJ2-7; 12 bases line up with TRBD2. Germline lookup yields CDR1 LGHNA and CDR2 YNFKEQ. CDR3 length: 17 amino acids. Unmatched junction bases numbered 4, after V lost 1 base and J lost 0 bases. The CDR3 is CASSQGTSGASSYEQYF. CDR3 in DNA: TGTGCCAGCAGCCAAGGGACTAGCGGGGCCAGCTCCTACGAGCAGTACTTC.

This chain links TRBV19 with TRBJ1-1, with D possibly TRBD1 on 5 matching bases. The CDR3 totals 12 residues. CDR1 and CDR2 (germline): LNHDA, SQIVND (reference sequence). Trimming shortened V by 8 bases and J by 1 base, and 8 bases separated the two germline ends. For the CDR3, the DNA is TGTGCCAGTTTTCAGGGGAACACTGAAGCTTTCTTT. This gives the protein CASFQGNTEAFF.

This clonotype was observed a few times. The chain joins TRBV5-1 to TRBJ1-1; a possible D gene is TRBD1 (6 bases). V was trimmed by 4 bases and J by 8 bases, leaving 24 bases between them. There are 16 residues in the CDR3. From germline, CDR1 is SGHRS and CDR2 YFSETQ. The CDR3: CASSASKDRTASEAFF. The CDR3, as DNA: TGCGCCAGCAGCGCATCTAAAGACAGGACCGCTTCGGAAGCTTTCTTT.

This clonotype has more than one count but fewer than ten. The chain is built from TRBV9 and TRBJ1-3; D not certain. V lost 0 bases, J lost 0 bases, and 7 bases lay in between. Germline CDR1 reads SGDLS; CDR2 reads YYNGEE. The CDR3 contains 15 residues. The CDR3 reads CASSVAGNSGNTIYF. The CDR3 DNA is TGTGCCAGCAGCGTAGCCGGGAACTCTGGAAACACCATATATTTT.

This clonotype was detected only a few times. V and J are TRBV20-1 and TRBJ2-7; weak D call: TRBD1 (5 bases). V lost 2 bases and J 3 bases, leaving 17 bases between the germline ends. In germline, CDR1 is DFQATT, CDR2 SNEGSKA (reference sequence). The length of the CDR3 is 15 residues. As DNA, the CDR3 is TGCAGTGCTAGAAAGATAGGAAGGACAATCTACGAGCAGTACGTC. Protein: CSARKIGRTIYEQYV.

This clonotype has a handful of counts. The chain links TRBV5-1 to TRBJ2-1, with a weak D call TRBD1 (7 bases). V dropped 4 bases and J dropped 5 bases, with 13 bases sitting between them. Germline CDR1 SGHRS, CDR2 YFSETQ. There are 14 residues in the CDR3. Written as DNA, the CDR3 is TGCGCCAGCAGCGCGGGACAGCCAAACAATGAGCAGTTCTTC. It codes for CASSAGQPNNEQFF. Full variable domain (rest looked up from reference TRBV5-1 and TRBJ2-1): KAGVTQTPRYLIKTRGQQVTLSCSPISGHRSVSWYQQTPGQGLQFLFEYFSETQRNKGNFPGRFSGRQFSNSRSEMNVSTLELGDSALYLCASSAGQPNNEQFFGPGTRLTVL.

The chain couples TRBV29-1 to TRBJ1-2; no reliable D call. Trimming left V 4 bases short and J 2 bases short, with 5 bases between. Germline V gene lookup returns CDR1 SQVTM and CDR2 ANQGSEA. This CDR3 comprises 11 residues. Written as DNA, the CDR3 is TGCAGCGTTGCGGAGAACTATGGCTACACCTTC. Protein product: CSVAENYGYTF.

V usage is TRBV2 and J usage is TRBJ2-3, with D perhaps TRBD1 (5 bases). CDR1 SNHLY and CDR2 FYNNEI come from the germline V gene. Trimming took off 10 bases at V and 6 bases at J, with 23 bases between the two ends. The CDR3 totals 15 residues. CDR3 sequence: CANTRNLGPDDTQYF. The DNA of the CDR3 is TGTGCCAACACCCGGAACTTGGGGCCTGACGATACGCAGTATTTT.

This clonotype was picked up a small number of times. The genes are TRBV7-2 and TRBJ2-7; 8 nucleotides line up with TRBD1. The CDR3 contains 15 residues. V lost 3 bases and J lost 4; bases outside the gene matches: 8. The germline CDR1 and CDR2 sequences are SGHTA and FQGNSA. The CDR3 region is CASSLTTGEAYEQYF. The CDR3 nucleotides read TGTGCCAGCAGCTTGACGACAGGGGAGGCGTACGAGCAGTACTTC. The variable domain in full, completed from reference TRBV7-2 and TRBJ2-7, reads GAGVSQSPSNKVTEKGKDVELRCDPISGHTALYWYRQSLGQGLEFLIYFQGNSAPDKSGLPSDRFSAERTGGSVSTLTIQRTQQEDSAVYLCASSLTTGEAYEQYFGPGTRLTVT.

The chain combines TRBV19 with TRBJ2-7; D uncertain. Germline CDR1 LNHDA, CDR2 SQIVND (reference sequence). Trimming took 4 bases from V and 0 from J, leaving 10 bases between them. The CDR3 runs 14 residues. The CDR3 DNA sequence: TGTGCCAGTAGTAATTCGTTGAGCTCCTACGAGCAGTACGTC. It is translated as CASSNSLSSYEQYV.